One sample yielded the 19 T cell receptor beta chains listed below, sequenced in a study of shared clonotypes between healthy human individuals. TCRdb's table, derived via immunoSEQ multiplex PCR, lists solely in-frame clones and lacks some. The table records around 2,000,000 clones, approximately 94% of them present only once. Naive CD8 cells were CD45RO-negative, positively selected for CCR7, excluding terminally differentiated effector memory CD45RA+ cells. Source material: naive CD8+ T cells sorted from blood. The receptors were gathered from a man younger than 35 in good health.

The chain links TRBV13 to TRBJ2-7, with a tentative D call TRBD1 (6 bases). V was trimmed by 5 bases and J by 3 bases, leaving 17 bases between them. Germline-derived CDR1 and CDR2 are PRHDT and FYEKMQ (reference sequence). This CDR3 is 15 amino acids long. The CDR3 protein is CASSTRDTSFYEQYF. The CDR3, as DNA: TGTGCCAGCAGCACCCGGGACACCTCTTTCTACGAGCAGTACTTC.

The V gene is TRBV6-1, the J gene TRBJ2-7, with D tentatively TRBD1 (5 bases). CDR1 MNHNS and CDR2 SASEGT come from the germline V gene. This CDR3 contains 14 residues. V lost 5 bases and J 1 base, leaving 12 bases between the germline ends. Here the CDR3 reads CASSPQGPSYEQYF. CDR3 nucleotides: TGTGCCAGCAGTCCCCAGGGCCCTTCCTACGAGCAGTACTTC.

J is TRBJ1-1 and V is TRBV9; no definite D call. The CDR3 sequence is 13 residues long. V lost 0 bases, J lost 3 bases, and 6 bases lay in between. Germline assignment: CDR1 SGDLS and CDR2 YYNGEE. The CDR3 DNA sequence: TGTGCCAGCAGCGTAGGACTCTACACTGAAGCTTTCTTT. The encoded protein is CASSVGLYTEAFF.

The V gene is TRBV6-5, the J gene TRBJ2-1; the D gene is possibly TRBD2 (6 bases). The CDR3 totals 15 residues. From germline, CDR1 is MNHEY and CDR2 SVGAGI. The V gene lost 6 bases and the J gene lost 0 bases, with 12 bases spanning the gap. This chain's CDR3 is CASRDYQHSYNEQFF. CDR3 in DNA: TGTGCCAGCAGGGACTACCAGCACTCCTACAATGAGCAGTTCTTC.

CDR3 in DNA: TGCGCCAGCAGCCCTGGCTCTAGCGGCTACGAGCAGTACTTC. Translating it yields CASSPGSSGYEQYF. The V and J genes are TRBV4-3 and TRBJ2-7, with 7 bases that match TRBD2. Germline-derived CDR1 and CDR2 are LGHNA and YSLEER. The V segment lost 4 bases and the J segment 3 bases; nucleotides outside the gene matches: 6. The CDR3 is made up of 14 amino acids.

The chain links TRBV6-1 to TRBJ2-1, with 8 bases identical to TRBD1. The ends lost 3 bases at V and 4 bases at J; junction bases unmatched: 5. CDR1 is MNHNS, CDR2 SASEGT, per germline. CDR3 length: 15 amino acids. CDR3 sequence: CASSDPGGRYNEQFF. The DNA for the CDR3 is TGTGCCAGCAGTGACCCAGGGGGCCGGTACAATGAGCAGTTCTTC.

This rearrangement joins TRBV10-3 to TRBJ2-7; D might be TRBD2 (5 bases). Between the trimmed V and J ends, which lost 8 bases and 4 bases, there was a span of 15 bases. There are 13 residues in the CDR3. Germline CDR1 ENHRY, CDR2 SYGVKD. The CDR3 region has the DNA TGTGCCATCGGACGGACTGCCGCTTACGAGCAGTACTTC. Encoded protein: CAIGRTAAYEQYF.

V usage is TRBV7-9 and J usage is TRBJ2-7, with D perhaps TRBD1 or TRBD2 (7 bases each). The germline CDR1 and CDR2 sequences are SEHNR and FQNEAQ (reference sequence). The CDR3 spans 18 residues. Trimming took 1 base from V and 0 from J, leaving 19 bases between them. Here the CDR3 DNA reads TGTGCCAGCAGCTTAGACAGGGGCGGAGCGGGAACCTCCTACGAGCAGTACTTC. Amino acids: CASSLDRGGAGTSYEQYF.

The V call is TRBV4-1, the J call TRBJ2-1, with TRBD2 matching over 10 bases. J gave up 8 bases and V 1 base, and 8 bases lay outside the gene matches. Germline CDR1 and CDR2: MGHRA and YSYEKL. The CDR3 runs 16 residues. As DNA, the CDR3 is TGCGCCAGCAGCCAAGTTGCCCTAGCGGGAGCTTATGAGCAGTTCTTC. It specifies CASSQVALAGAYEQFF.

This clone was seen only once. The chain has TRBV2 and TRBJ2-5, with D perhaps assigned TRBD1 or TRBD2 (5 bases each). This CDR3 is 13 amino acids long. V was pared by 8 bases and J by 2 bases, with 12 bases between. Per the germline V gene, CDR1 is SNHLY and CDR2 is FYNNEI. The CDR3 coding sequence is TGTGCCAGCGAGGGGACCTCGCAAGAGACCCAGTACTTC. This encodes CASEGTSQETQYF.

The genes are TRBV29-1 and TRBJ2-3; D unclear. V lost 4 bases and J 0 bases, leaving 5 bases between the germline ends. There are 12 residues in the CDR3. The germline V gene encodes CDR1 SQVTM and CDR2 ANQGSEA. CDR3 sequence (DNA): TGCAGCGTTGTCCGAAGCACAGATACGCAGTATTTT. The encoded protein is CSVVRSTDTQYF.

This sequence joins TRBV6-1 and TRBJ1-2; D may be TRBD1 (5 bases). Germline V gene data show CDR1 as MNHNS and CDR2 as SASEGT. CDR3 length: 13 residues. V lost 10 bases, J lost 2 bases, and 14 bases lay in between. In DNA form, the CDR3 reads TGTGCCACCACCGGTGGGGGAAACTATGGCTACACCTTC. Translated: CATTGGGNYGYTF.

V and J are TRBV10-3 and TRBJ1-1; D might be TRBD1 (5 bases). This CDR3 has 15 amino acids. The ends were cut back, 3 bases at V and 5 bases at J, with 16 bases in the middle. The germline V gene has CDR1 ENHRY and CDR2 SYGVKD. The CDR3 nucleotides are TGTGCCATCAGTGACCCGACAGACTCGTGGACTGAAGCTTTCTTT. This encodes CAISDPTDSWTEAFF.

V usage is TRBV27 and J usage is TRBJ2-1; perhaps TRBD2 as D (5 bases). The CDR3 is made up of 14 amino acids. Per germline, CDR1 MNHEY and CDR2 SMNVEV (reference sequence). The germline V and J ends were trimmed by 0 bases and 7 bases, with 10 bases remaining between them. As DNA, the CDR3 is TGTGCCAGCAGTTTATCCGGGATATCGAATGAGCAGTTCTTC. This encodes CASSLSGISNEQFF.

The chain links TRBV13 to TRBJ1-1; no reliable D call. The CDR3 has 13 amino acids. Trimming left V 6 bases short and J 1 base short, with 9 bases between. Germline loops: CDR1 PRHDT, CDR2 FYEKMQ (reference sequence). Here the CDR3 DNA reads TGTGCCAGCAGACCTAACACGAACACTGAAGCTTTCTTT. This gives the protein CASRPNTNTEAFF.

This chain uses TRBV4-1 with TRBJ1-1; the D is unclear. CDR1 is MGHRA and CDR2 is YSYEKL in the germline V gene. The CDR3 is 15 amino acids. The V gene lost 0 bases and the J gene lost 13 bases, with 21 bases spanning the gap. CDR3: CASSQDPTHSGLGFF. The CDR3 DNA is TGCGCCAGCAGCCAAGATCCGACCCACAGCGGTTTAGGTTTCTTT.

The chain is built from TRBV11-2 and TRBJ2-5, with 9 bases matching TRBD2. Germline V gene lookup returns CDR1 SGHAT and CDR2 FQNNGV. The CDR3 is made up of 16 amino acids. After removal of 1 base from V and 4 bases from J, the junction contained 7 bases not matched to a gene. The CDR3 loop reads CASSLVLAGVGETQYF. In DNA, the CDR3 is TGTGCCAGCAGCTTAGTTTTAGCGGGAGTCGGAGAGACCCAGTACTTC.

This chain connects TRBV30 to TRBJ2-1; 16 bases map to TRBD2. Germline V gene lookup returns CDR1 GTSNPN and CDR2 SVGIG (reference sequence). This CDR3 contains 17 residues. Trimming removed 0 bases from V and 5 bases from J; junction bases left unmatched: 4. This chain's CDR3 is CAWSVGGLAGGNNEQFF. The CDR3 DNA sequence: TGTGCCTGGAGTGTAGGGGGACTAGCGGGAGGGAACAATGAGCAGTTCTTC.

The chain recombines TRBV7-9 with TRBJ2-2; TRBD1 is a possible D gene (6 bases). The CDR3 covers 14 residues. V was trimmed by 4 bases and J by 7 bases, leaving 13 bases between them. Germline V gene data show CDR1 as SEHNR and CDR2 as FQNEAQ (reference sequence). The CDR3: CASSSAGQIGELFF. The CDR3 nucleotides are TGTGCCAGCAGCTCCGCTGGACAGATCGGGGAGCTGTTTTTT.